A single T cell receptor beta chain is shown here with its context. Its antigen is not known. TCRdb's table, derived via immunoSEQ multiplex PCR, lists solely in-frame clones and lacks some. This table holds 45,000 to 65,000 clones, over 75% found once. Germline V CDR1 and CDR2: SGHDT, YYEEEE. This CDR3 is built from 16 residues. V gave up 0 bases and J gave up 2 bases, with 14 bases separating them. The data are from a study of T cell responses to AZD1222 COVID-19 vaccine. The study, taken as a whole, reports: Spike-specific TCR breadth and depth went up after people got two AZD1222 doses. Repertoire sampling occurred only after the peak T cell response. Females outnumbered males among donors, who were mostly white British; clonal diversity was possibly underestimated. Seropositive status at baseline applied to only 6 or 7 AZD1222 recipients.

The sequence was collected from an adult in good health. Specimen: peripheral blood, collected on day 0 of AZD1222 vaccination. The chain recombines TRBV5-6 with TRBJ1-2; D not resolved. In DNA form, the CDR3 reads TGTGCCAGCAGCTTGGAACAGACATGGCCCAACTATGGCTACACCTTC. Translated: CASSLEQTWPNYGYTF. The whole variable domain, remainder taken from reference TRBV5-6 and TRBJ1-2, is DAGVTQSPTHLIKTRGQQVTLRCSPKSGHDTVSWYQQALGQGPQFIFQYYEEEERQRGNFPDRFSGHQFPNYSSELNVNALLLGDSALYLCASSLEQTWPNYGYTFGSGTRLTVV.